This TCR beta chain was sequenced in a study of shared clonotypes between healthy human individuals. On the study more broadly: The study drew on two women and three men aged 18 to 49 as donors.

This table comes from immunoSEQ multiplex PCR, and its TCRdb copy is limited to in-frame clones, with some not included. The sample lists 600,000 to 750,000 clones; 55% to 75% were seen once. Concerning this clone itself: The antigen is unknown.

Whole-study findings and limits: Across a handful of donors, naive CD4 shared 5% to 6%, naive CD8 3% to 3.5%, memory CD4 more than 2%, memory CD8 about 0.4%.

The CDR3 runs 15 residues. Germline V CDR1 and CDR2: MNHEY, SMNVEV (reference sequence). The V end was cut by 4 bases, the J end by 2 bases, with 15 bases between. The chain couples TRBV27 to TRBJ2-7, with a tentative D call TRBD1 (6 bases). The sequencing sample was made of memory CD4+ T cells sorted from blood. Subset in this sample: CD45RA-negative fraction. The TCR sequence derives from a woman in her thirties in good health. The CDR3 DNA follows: TGTGCCAGCAGTTCTCTTCGGACAGTGCCCTACGAGCAGTACTTC. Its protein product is CASSSLRTVPYEQYF.